This T cell receptor (beta chain) was captured in a study of T cells in Graves' hyperthyroidism and ophthalmopathy. Study outcomes and limitations: Blood also held most thyroid clonotypes expanded beyond 0.001.

Germline V gene data show CDR1 as SGDLS and CDR2 as YYNGEE. V was pared by 0 bases and J by 2 bases, with 4 bases of the junction left unmatched. There are 15 residues in the CDR3. This clonotype was seen repeatedly, ten times or more. The target antigen is unknown. In making diagnoses, clinical symptoms, serum thyroxine and TRAb, thyroid ultrasound and orbital computed tomography were all used. There were TCR beta CDR3 regions amplified from RNA transcripts. When the TCR CDR3 underwent first-round RT-PCR, the HTBI primer set was used. MiXCR, applied by TCRdb to the multiplex PCR reads, yields one record per CDR3 protein. The profile shows around 340,000 distinct CDR3 sequences, around 18% of them singletons.

The origin of this receptor is a woman aged 40 to 50 with Graves' ophthalmopathy. Sequencing used blood. The V gene is TRBV9, the J gene TRBJ2-7; 8 nucleotides agree with TRBD1. For the CDR3, the DNA is TGTGCCAGCAGCGTAGGGACAGGGAATACCTACGAGCAGTACTTC. Amino acid sequence: CASSVGTGNTYEQYF.